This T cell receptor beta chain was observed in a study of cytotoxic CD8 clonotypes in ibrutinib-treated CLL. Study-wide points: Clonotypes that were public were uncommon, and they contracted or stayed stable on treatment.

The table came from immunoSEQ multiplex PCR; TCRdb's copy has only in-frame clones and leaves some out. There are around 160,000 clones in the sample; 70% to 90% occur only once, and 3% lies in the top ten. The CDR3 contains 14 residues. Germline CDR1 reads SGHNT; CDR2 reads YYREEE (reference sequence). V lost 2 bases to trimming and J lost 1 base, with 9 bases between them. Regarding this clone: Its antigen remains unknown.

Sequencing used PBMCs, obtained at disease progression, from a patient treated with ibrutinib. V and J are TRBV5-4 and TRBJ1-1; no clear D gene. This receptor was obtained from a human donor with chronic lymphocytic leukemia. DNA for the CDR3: TGTGCCAGCAGCTTACCTAGCGGGAACACTGAAGCTTTCTTT. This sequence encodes CASSLPSGNTEAFF.